A single sample is the source of the 7 T cell receptor beta chains below, sequenced in a study of blood T cell repertoires in COVID-19. Repertoires were generated with immunoSEQ multiplex PCR, while TCRdb's copy carries only in-frame clones and drops some. The sample includes over 50,000 clones, about 91% seen only once; the top ten take more than 5.5%. The sample consisted of peripheral blood. The receptors here all came from a man over 45 with active COVID-19.

This chain joins TRBV3-1 (or the pseudogene TRBV3-2) and TRBJ1-6, with a possible D match to TRBD1 (5 bases). Trimming took 1 base from V and 8 from J, leaving 15 bases between them. The CDR3 has 16 amino acids. CDR1 is LGHDT and CDR2 is YNNKEL in the germline V gene (reference sequence). The CDR3 DNA is TGTGCCAGCAGCCAAGCCGTTTCAGGGATTTATTCACCCCTCCACTTT. Amino acids: CASSQAVSGIYSPLHF.

CDR3 amino acids: CASSSPGQGRTGELFF. CDR3 DNA: TGTGCCAGCAGCTCCCCGGGACAGGGACGCACCGGGGAGCTGTTTTTT. The J gene is TRBJ2-2, the V gene TRBV7-2; 9 nucleotides agree with TRBD1. Trimming removed 4 bases from V and 4 bases from J; junction bases left unmatched: 7. CDR1 is SGHTA and CDR2 is FQGNSA in the germline V gene. This CDR3 contains 16 residues.

V is TRBV6-5 and J is TRBJ2-7, with a possible D match to TRBD2 (6 bases). V lost 6 bases, J lost 7 bases, and 19 bases lay in between. The germline V gene encodes CDR1 MNHEY and CDR2 SVGAGI. This CDR3 has 14 amino acids. This CDR3 is CASRKDGPRGEQYF. The DNA for the CDR3 is TGTGCCAGCAGAAAAGACGGGCCTCGGGGGGAGCAGTACTTC.

The chain uses TRBV7-2 and TRBJ1-1, with D possibly being TRBD1 (6 bases). The germline V and J ends were trimmed by 5 bases and 4 bases, with 17 bases remaining between them. The CDR3 has 15 amino acids. In germline, CDR1 is SGHTA, CDR2 FQGNSA. The CDR3 DNA reads as TGTGCCAGCAGCCTGGCGGGCAGGGGATTCACTGAAGCTTTCTTT. It translates to CASSLAGRGFTEAFF.

V usage is TRBV7-9 and J usage is TRBJ1-2; maybe TRBD1 (6 bases). The V end lost 5 bases, the J end lost 6 bases, and 13 bases lay between the germline ends. The length of the CDR3 is 13 residues. Germline-derived CDR1 and CDR2 are SEHNR and FQNEAQ (reference sequence). The CDR3 sequence is CASSEQGVDGYTF. CDR3 nucleotide sequence: TGTGCCAGCAGCGAACAGGGTGTGGATGGCTACACCTTC. Filled out from reference TRBV7-9 and TRBJ1-2, the complete variable domain reads DTGVSQNPRHKITKRGQNVTFRCDPISEHNRLYWYRQTLGQGPEFLTYFQNEAQLEKSRLLSDRFSAERPKGSFSTLEIQRTEQGDSAMYLCASSEQGVDGYTFGSGTRLTVV.

This sequence joins TRBV11-2 and TRBJ1-1; 7 positions agree with TRBD1. CDR1 and CDR2 from the germline V gene are SGHAT and FQNNGV. The J segment lost 5 bases and the V segment lost 3 bases, leaving 6 bases of the junction unmatched. The CDR3 runs to 14 residues. The CDR3 bases are TGTGCCAGCAGCTTGGACAGGAGGGCGACTGAAGCTTTCTTT. It yields the protein CASSLDRRATEAFF.

The rearrangement uses TRBV19 and TRBJ2-7, with 11 bases matching TRBD1. Germline-derived CDR1 and CDR2 are LNHDA and SQIVND (reference sequence). The CDR3 has 14 amino acids. The V gene end was trimmed by 6 bases and the J gene end by 2 bases; junction bases not matched to a gene: 3. CDR3 sequence reads: CASSQGQGAYEQYF. CDR3 nucleotide sequence: TGTGCCAGTAGCCAGGGACAGGGGGCCTACGAGCAGTACTTC.